This TCR beta chain was identified during a study of blood T cell repertoires in COVID-19. Clones were read by immunoSEQ multiplex PCR, and TCRdb kept only the in-frame ones, dropping some. The sample lists a few hundred thousand clones; approximately 78% were seen once. The clonotype originates from a woman in her 70s with COVID-19, enrolled during active disease. Material: peripheral blood.

For the CDR3, the DNA is TGTGCCAGCAGCTTAGTTCCTACTAGCGGGGTCTACGAGCAGTACTTC. It yields the protein CASSLVPTSGVYEQYF. The chain recombines TRBV7-2 with TRBJ2-7; 10 nucleotides agree with TRBD2. The trim removed 1 base at V and 3 bases at J, leaving 6 bases unmatched. The CDR3 is 16 residues long. Germline CDR1 is SGHTA and CDR2 is FQGNSA.